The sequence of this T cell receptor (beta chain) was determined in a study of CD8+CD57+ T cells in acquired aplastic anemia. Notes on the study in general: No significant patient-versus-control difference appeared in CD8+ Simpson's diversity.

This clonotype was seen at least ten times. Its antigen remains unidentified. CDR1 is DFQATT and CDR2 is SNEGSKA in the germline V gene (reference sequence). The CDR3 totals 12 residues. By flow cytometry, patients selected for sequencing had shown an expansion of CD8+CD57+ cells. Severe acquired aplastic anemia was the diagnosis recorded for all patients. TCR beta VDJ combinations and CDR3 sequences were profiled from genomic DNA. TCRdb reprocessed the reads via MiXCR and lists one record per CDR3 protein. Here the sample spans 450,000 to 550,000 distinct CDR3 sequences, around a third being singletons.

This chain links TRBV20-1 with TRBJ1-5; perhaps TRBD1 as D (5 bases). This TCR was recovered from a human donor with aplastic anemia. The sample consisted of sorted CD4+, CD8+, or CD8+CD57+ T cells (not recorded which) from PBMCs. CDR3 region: CSGLDSNQPQHF. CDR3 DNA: TGCTCGGGGCTCGATAGCAATCAGCCCCAGCATTTT.